The 2 T cell receptor beta chains below were found in one sample sequenced in a study of T cells in Graves' hyperthyroidism and ophthalmopathy. RNA transcripts served as the template for amplifying TCR beta CDR3 regions. Primed by the HTBI set, a first-round RT-PCR was run on the TCR CDR3. Via MiXCR, TCRdb re-called the multiplex PCR reads, giving one row per CDR3 protein. The table records some 650,000 distinct CDR3 sequences, around 16% of them present only once. Input material: blood. The receptors shown here come from a woman between 35 and 50 years old with Graves' ophthalmopathy.

The table lists this clonotype with many counts. V gene TRBV28 combines with J gene TRBJ2-7; TRBD1 aligns across 9 bases. After removal of 5 bases from V and 5 bases from J, the junction contained 4 bases not matched to a gene. CDR1 is MDHEN and CDR2 is SYDVKM in the germline V gene. This CDR3 region has 13 residues. CDR3 sequence: CASSSGQGNEQYF. Written as DNA, the CDR3 is TGTGCCAGCAGTAGCGGACAGGGGAACGAGCAGTACTTC. Variable domain in full (rest from reference TRBV28 and TRBJ2-7): DVKVTQSSRYLVKRTGEKVFLECVQDMDHENMFWYRQDPGLGLRLIYFSYDVKMKEKGDIPEGYSVSREKKERFSLILESASTNQTSMYLCASSSGQGNEQYFGPGTRLTVT.

In regard to this clonotype: Since a much larger clone is just one base distant, this may be a read error. This chain joins TRBV7-2 and TRBJ2-5; the D gene is possibly TRBD2 (7 bases). The CDR3 is made up of 14 amino acids. Germline V gene sequence: CDR1 SGHTA, CDR2 FQGNSA. V shed 6 bases and J shed 5 bases, with 16 bases lying between them. The CDR3 protein is CASRAEGGGETQYF. The CDR3 DNA follows: TGTGCCAGCAGGGCAGAGGGCGGGGGCGAGACCCAGTACTTC.